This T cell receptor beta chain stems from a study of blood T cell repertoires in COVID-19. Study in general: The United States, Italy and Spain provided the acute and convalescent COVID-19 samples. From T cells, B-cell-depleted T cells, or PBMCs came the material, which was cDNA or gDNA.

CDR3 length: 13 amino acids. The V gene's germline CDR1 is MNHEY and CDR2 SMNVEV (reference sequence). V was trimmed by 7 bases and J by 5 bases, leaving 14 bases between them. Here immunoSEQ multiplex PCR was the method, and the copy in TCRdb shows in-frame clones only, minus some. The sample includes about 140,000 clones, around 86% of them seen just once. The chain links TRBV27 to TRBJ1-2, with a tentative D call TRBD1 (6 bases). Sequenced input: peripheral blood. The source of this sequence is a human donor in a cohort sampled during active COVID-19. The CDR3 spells CASKTSDSYGYTF. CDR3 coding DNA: TGTGCCAGCAAGACCTCGGACAGTTATGGCTACACCTTC.